This paragraph reports one T cell receptor (beta chain). Its target is not known. These donors counted as nominally healthy when sampled, but unrecorded immune exposures were likely. The sample originates from a study of cytomegalovirus exposure and HLA in healthy donors. Overall study context: The 100 million to 140 million unique TCR beta sequences, from roughly 170 million T cells, were found by an earlier analysis.

General study findings and limits: Specificity for CMV antigens was confirmed in vitro for a few of the CMV-associated chains.

Between the trimmed V and J ends, which lost 1 base and 3 bases, there was a span of 9 bases. This CDR3 contains 15 residues. The germline V gene encodes CDR1 MNHEY and CDR2 SMNVEV (reference sequence). In the PCR, 60 Vbeta and 13 Jbeta primers were used. Repertoires were generated with immunoSEQ multiplex PCR, while TCRdb's copy carries only in-frame clones and drops some. The table lists about 76,000 clones, around three quarters of them singletons. The genes are TRBV27 and TRBJ2-2; tentatively, D is TRBD1 (5 bases). Material for sequencing was PBMCs. This sequence was found in a man under 40 in good health and CMV-seronegative. CDR3 sequence: CASSLLGVDTGELFF. The CDR3 region has the DNA TGTGCCAGCAGTTTATTAGGGGTAGACACCGGGGAGCTGTTTTTT.